This TCR beta chain was recovered during a study of blood T cell repertoires in COVID-19. Study details: PBMCs, B-cell-depleted T cells, or T cells provided the cDNA or gDNA that made up the material.

Deletions cut 2 bases from V and 4 bases from J, with 4 bases between. CDR1 is MDHEN, CDR2 SYDVKM, per germline. CDR3 length equals 12 residues. In the original workflow: Amplification of reference gene primers was used by the study to estimate nucleated cell counts. Using immunoSEQ multiplex PCR, the repertoire was profiled, and TCRdb retains in-frame clones only, with some absent. V and J calls and clone size follow that table, whereas D and trimming were derived from the DNA. The sample carries approximately 260,000 clones, 82% recorded once. This clone came up once. The identical CDR3 is also encoded by other nucleotide sequences in the sample.

Material for sequencing was peripheral blood. The V gene is TRBV28, the J gene TRBJ2-3; D unresolved. The source of this sequence is a woman older than 75 with active or convalescent COVID-19. The CDR3 reads CASSLLADTQYF. The CDR3 DNA is TGTGCCAGCAGTTTACTAGCAGATACGCAGTATTTT.